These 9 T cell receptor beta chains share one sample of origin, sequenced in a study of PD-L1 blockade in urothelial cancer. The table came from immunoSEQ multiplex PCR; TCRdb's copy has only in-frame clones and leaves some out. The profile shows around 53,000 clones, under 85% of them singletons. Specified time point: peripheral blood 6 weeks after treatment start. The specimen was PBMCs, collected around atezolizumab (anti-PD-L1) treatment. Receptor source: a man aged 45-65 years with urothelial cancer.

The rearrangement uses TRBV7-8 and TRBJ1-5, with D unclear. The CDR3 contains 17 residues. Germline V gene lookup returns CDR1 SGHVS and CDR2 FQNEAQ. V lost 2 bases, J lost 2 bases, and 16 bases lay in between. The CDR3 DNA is TGTGCCAGCAGCTTATTACCGCCGCAGTTGGGCAATCAGCCCCAGCATTTT. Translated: CASSLLPPQLGNQPQHF.

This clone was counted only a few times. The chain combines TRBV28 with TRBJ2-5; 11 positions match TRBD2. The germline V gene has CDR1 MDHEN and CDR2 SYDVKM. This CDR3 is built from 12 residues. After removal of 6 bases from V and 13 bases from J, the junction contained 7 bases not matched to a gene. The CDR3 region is CASSPPGLAGYF. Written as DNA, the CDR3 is TGTGCCAGCAGCCCGCCAGGACTAGCGGGGTACTTC.

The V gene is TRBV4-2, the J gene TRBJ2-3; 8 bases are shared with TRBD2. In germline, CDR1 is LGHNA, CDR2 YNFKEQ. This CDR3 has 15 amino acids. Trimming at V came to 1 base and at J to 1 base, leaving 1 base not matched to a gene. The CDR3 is CASSQAGLGTDTQYF. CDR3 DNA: TGTGCCAGCAGCCAAGCGGGACTAGGCACAGATACGCAGTATTTT.

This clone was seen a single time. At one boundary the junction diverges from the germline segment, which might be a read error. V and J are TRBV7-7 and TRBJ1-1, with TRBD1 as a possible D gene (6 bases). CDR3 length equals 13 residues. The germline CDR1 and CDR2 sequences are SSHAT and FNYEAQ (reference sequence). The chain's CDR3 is CASSLAGDTEAFF. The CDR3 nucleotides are TGTGCTAGCAGCTTAGCAGGGGACACTGAAGCTTTCTTT.

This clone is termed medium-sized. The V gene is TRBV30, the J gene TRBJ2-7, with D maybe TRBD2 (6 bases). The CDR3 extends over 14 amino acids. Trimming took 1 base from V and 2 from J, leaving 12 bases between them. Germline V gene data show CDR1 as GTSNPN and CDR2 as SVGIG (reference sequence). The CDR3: CAWSDAAGTYEQYF. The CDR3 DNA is TGTGCCTGGAGTGATGCGGCGGGAACCTACGAGCAGTACTTC.

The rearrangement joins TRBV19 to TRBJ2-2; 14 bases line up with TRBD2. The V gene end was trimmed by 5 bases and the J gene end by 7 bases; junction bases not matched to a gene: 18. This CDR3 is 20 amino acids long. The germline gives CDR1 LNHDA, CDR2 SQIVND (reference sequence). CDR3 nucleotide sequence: TGTGCCAGTAGTGGGCCCCGACTAGCGGGGGGGCAATGGGCGCGCGGGGAGCTGTTTTTT. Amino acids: CASSGPRLAGGQWARGELFF.

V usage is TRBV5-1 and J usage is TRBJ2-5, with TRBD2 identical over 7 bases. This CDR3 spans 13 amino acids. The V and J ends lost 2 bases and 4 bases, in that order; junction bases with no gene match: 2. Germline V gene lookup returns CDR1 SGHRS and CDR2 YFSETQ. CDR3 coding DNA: TGCGCCAGCAGCTTTGCTAGCGGAGAGACCCAGTACTTC. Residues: CASSFASGETQYF.

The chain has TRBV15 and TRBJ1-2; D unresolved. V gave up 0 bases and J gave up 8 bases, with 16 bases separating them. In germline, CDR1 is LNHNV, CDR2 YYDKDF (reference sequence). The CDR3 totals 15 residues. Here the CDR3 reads CATSRDRSKRTGYTF. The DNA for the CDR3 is TGTGCCACCAGCAGAGATCGTAGCAAAAGAACGGGCTACACCTTC.

This CDR3 is CASSLSPKGGLRETQYF. The CDR3 DNA reads TGTGCCAGCAGTTTATCCCCGAAAGGCGGCCTGAGGGAGACCCAGTACTTC. The V gene is TRBV28, the J gene TRBJ2-5; D gene ambiguous. V was pared by 1 base and J by 5 bases, with 20 bases between. This CDR3 has 17 amino acids. CDR1 and CDR2 (germline): MDHEN, SYDVKM.